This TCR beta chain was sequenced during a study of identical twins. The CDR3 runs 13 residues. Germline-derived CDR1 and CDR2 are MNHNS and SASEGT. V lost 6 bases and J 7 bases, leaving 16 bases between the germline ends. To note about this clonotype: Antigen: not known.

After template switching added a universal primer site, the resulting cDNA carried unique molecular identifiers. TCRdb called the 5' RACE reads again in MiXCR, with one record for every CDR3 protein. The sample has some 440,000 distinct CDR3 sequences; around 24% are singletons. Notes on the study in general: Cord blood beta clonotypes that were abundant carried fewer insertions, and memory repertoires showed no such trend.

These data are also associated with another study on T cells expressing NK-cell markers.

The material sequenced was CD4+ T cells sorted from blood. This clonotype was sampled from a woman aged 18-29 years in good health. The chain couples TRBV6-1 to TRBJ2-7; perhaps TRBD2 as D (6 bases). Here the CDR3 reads CASRRDGLREQYF. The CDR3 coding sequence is TGTGCCAGCAGAAGGGACGGACTACGGGAGCAGTACTTC.